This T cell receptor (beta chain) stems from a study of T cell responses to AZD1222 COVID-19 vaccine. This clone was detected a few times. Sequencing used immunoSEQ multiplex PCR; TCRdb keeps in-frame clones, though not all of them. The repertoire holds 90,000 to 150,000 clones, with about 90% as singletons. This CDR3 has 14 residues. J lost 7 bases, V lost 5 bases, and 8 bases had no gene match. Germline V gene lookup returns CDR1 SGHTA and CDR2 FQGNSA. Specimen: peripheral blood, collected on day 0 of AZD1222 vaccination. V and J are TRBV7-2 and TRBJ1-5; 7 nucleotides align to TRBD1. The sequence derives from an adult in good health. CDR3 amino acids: CASSPRQGRQPQHF. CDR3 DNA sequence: TGTGCCAGCAGCCCCAGACAGGGTAGACAGCCCCAGCATTTT.